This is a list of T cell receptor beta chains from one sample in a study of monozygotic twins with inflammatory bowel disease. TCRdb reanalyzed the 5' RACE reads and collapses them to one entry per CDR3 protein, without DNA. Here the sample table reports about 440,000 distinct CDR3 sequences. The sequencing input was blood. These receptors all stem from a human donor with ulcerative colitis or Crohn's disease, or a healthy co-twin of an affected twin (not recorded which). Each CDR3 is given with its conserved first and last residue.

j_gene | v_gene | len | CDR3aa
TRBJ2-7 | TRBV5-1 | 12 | CASSPGRYEQYF
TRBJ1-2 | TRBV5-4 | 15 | CASSPTGALGYGYTF
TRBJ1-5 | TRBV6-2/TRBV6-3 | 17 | CASTYTSRQGGNQPQHF
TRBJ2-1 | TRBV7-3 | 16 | CASSLWAGKGYNEQFF
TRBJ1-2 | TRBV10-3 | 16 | CAISAGTAHSDYGYTF
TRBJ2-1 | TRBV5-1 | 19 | CASSLPGLAGGPSYNEQFF
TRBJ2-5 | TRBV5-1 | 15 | CASSLEGGEAETQYF
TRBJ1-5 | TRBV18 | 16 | CASSFQGFGSVQPQHF
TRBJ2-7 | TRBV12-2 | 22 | CASRFLPDSDRASPTLSYEQYF
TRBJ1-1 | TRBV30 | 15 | CAWSLGLGENTEAFF
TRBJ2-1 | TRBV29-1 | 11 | CSVESLGEQFF
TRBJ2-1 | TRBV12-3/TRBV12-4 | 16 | CASSLVQGGFSNEQFF
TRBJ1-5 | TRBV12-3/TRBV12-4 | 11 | CASSSGKPQHF
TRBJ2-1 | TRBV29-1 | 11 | CSVASDNEQFF
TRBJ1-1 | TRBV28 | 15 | CASRITSTWGTEAFF
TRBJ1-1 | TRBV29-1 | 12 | CSVGSVNTEAFF
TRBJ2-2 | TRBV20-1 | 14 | CSASYRSNTGELFF
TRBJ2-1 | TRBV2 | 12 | CASSYARNEQFF
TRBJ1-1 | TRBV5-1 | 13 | CASSLGQAKGAFF